The 28 T cell receptor beta chains in this list originate from one sample, sequenced in a study of radiation and T cells in renal cell carcinoma. Specified time point: baseline pretreatment blood. The sample's treatment: 15 Gy SBRT to primary tumor, nephrectomy 4 weeks later. Generated by immunoSEQ multiplex PCR, the TCRdb table keeps only in-frame clones and is missing some. The sample shows 45,000 to 65,000 clones, 60% to 85% of them seen only once. Sequences were derived from blood, sampled from a patient whose treatment included radiotherapy and nephrectomy. These TCRs come from a man aged 55 to 69 with renal cell carcinoma.

CDR3 loop: CASSIQGGPYNEQFF. The DNA for the CDR3 is TGTGCCAGTAGTATACAGGGGGGTCCCTACAATGAGCAGTTCTTC. The chain joins TRBV19 to TRBJ2-1; tentative D call: TRBD1 (7 bases). The CDR3 sequence is 15 residues long. The V and J ends lost 2 bases and 2 bases respectively, with 10 bases between them. Germline V gene sequence: CDR1 LNHDA, CDR2 SQIVND (reference sequence). The full variable domain, in which reference TRBV19 and TRBJ2-1 provide the parts outside the CDR3, is DGGITQSPKYLFRKEGQNVTLSCEQNLNHDAMYWYRQDPGQGLRLIYYSQIVNDFQKGDIAEGYSVSREKKESFPLTVTSAQKNPTAFYLCASSIQGGPYNEQFFGPGTRLTVL.

V usage is TRBV4-3 and J usage is TRBJ1-2, with D tentatively TRBD1 (5 bases). The CDR3 covers 14 residues. The V and J ends lost 0 bases and 4 bases respectively, with 9 bases between them. Germline CDR1 is LGHNA and CDR2 is YSLEER. CDR3 region: CASSQDREAYGYTF. CDR3 coding DNA: TGCGCCAGCAGCCAAGACAGGGAGGCCTATGGCTACACCTTC.

The J gene is TRBJ2-1, the V gene TRBV7-2, with D possibly being TRBD2 (5 bases). V was clipped by 2 bases and J by 8 bases, with 13 bases between them. The germline V gene has CDR1 SGHTA and CDR2 FQGNSA. This CDR3 has 14 residues. The CDR3 loop is CASSLPLLEDEQFF. The CDR3 DNA sequence: TGTGCCAGCAGCTTACCCCTACTAGAAGATGAGCAGTTCTTC.

This clone was found once. The chain recombines TRBV5-6 with TRBJ2-7; D is uncertain. The V end was cut by 0 bases, the J end by 4 bases, with 17 bases between. Germline V CDR1 and CDR2: SGHDT, YYEEEE. The CDR3 length is 16 residues. The CDR3 region has the DNA TGTGCCAGCAGCTTGGTCCGCACTCGGGCCGTTTACGAGCAGTACTTC. Protein product: CASSLVRTRAVYEQYF.

For this clone: The same CDR3 can be traced to other DNA sequences in this sample. J is TRBJ1-2 and V is TRBV4-3; D gene unclear. Looked up from germline, CDR1 is LGHNA and CDR2 is YSLEER. V lost 0 bases to trimming and J lost 0 bases, with 29 bases between them. This CDR3 has 22 amino acids. CDR3 in DNA: TGCGCCAGCAGCCAAGATCGGAGGGCAGACCTAACTCTCAGTGACCCTAACTATGGCTACACCTTC. Translation gives CASSQDRRADLTLSDPNYGYTF.

The chain is built from TRBV6-1 and TRBJ2-2, with TRBD2 matching 9 bases. V shed 2 bases and J 7 bases; nucleotides not matched to a gene: 5. The CDR3 runs to 15 residues. The germline gives CDR1 MNHNS, CDR2 SASEGT. In DNA, the CDR3 is TGTGCCAGCAGTGAATTGCGGGGGGGCCACGGGGAGCTGTTTTTT. It yields the protein CASSELRGGHGELFF.

The rearrangement joins TRBV7-9 to TRBJ2-3, with 15 bases lining up with TRBD2. The CDR3 length is 16 residues. J was trimmed by 4 bases and V by 5 bases; bases with no gene match: 4. The V gene's germline CDR1 is SEHNR and CDR2 FQNEAQ (reference sequence). The CDR3 reads CASSTGLAGGPDTQYF. The DNA for the CDR3 is TGTGCCAGCAGCACCGGACTAGCGGGGGGGCCAGATACGCAGTATTTT.

This sequence joins TRBV19 and TRBJ2-2; 8 bases are a match to TRBD1. J was trimmed by 8 bases and V by 6 bases; bases with no gene match: 11. The CDR3 extends over 15 amino acids. Germline V gene data show CDR1 as LNHDA and CDR2 as SQIVND (reference sequence). The CDR3 DNA is TGTGCCAGTAGGAAGACAGGGGAGATTTCGGGGGAGCTGTTTTTT. Residues: CASRKTGEISGELFF.

A single count supports this clone. The chain couples TRBV7-8 to TRBJ2-1; 9 bases match TRBD2. The germline V gene has CDR1 SGHVS and CDR2 FQNEAQ. The junction had 18 bases not matched to a gene; V was cut back by 4 bases and J by 5 bases. This CDR3 has 19 amino acids. The CDR3, as DNA: TGTGCCAGCAGCTCTACTAACTTGGGGCGGGAGGGCCTTGACAATGAGCAGTTCTTC. Protein: CASSSTNLGREGLDNEQFF.

J is TRBJ2-3 and V is TRBV19, with TRBD2 matching over 14 bases. The CDR3 consists of 18 residues. Looked up from germline, CDR1 is LNHDA and CDR2 is SQIVND (reference sequence). The trim removed 3 bases at V and 6 bases at J, leaving 11 bases unmatched. CDR3: CASSIPGLAGASRDTQYF. The CDR3 region has the DNA TGTGCCAGTAGTATCCCGGGACTAGCGGGGGCCAGTCGGGATACGCAGTATTTT.

The chain carries TRBV30 and TRBJ2-1; the D gene is possibly TRBD2 (6 bases). Germline CDR1 is GTSNPN and CDR2 is SVGIG (reference sequence). The CDR3 extends over 16 amino acids. Trimming took off 7 bases at V and 5 bases at J, with 24 bases between the two ends. This CDR3 is CAFSSFHGRGDNEQFF. The CDR3 nucleotides read TGTGCCTTTTCCTCATTTCACGGGAGAGGGGACAATGAGCAGTTCTTC.

J is TRBJ1-5 and V is TRBV27; D ambiguous. V gave up 1 base and J gave up 7 bases, with 8 bases separating them. The CDR3 has 13 amino acids. Germline V lookup: CDR1 MNHEY, CDR2 SMNVEV (reference sequence). DNA for the CDR3: TGTGCCAGCAGTTTATTCCTGGAACAGCCCCAGCATTTT. Residues: CASSLFLEQPQHF.

This sequence joins TRBV7-2 and TRBJ2-1; D gene ambiguous. V shed 1 base and J shed 7 bases, with 11 bases lying between them. Germline V gene sequence: CDR1 SGHTA, CDR2 FQGNSA. This CDR3 has 14 amino acids. In DNA, the CDR3 is TGTGCCAGCAGCTTAGACATCGTTTCTAATGAGCAGTTCTTC. Translating gives CASSLDIVSNEQFF. Full variable domain (rest looked up from reference TRBV7-2 and TRBJ2-1): GAGVSQSPSNKVTEKGKDVELRCDPISGHTALYWYRQSLGQGLEFLIYFQGNSAPDKSGLPSDRFSAERTGGSVSTLTIQRTQQEDSAVYLCASSLDIVSNEQFFGPGTRLTVL.

The chain has TRBV7-2 and TRBJ1-4; 12 bases map to TRBD1. CDR1 SGHTA and CDR2 FQGNSA come from the germline V gene. CDR3 length: 16 residues. V was clipped by 2 bases and J by 7 bases; unmatched bases: 5. Here the CDR3 reads CASSLPPGQGAEKLFF. DNA of the CDR3: TGTGCCAGCAGCTTACCCCCGGGACAGGGGGCTGAAAAACTGTTTTTT.

This clone is labeled as medium-sized. The genes are TRBV5-4 and TRBJ2-7, with D tentatively TRBD1 (6 bases). V gave up 4 bases and J gave up 0 bases, with 8 bases separating them. This CDR3 comprises 13 residues. CDR1 SGHNT and CDR2 YYREEE come from the germline V gene (reference sequence). CDR3 nucleotide sequence: TGTGCCAGCAGCCCCAGGGGCTCCTACGAGCAGTACGTC. Translating gives CASSPRGSYEQYV.

The gene calls are TRBV4-3 and TRBJ2-1; 13 bases are shared with TRBD2. Germline assignment: CDR1 LGHNA and CDR2 YSLEER. The V segment lost 2 bases and the J segment 6 bases; nucleotides outside the gene matches: 10. This CDR3 has 18 amino acids. CDR3 bases: TGCGCCAGCAGCCAATCCCCTGTACTAGCGGGGGGGGTCAATGAGCAGTTCTTC. As protein: CASSQSPVLAGGVNEQFF.

This rearrangement joins TRBV6-5 to TRBJ2-7; D ambiguous. Trimming cost V 4 bases and J 5 bases, with 6 bases left between them. CDR1 MNHEY and CDR2 SVGAGI come from the germline V gene. The CDR3 totals 11 residues. Here the CDR3 DNA reads TGTGCCAGCAGTTTACACCACGAGCAGTACTTC. Translating it yields CASSLHHEQYF.

The genes are TRBV15 and TRBJ2-4; 8 bases map to TRBD1. Germline V gene data show CDR1 as LNHNV and CDR2 as YYDKDF (reference sequence). V dropped 6 bases and J dropped 9; count of bases not matched to a gene: 13. The CDR3 has 15 amino acids. The CDR3 spells CATRGGTGPGGIQYF. The CDR3 DNA follows: TGTGCCACCAGGGGCGGGACAGGCCCAGGAGGCATTCAGTACTTC.

The chain joins TRBV19 to TRBJ1-2; weak D call: TRBD1 (5 bases). Trimming left V 4 bases short and J 6 bases short, with 12 bases between. The germline gives CDR1 LNHDA, CDR2 SQIVND (reference sequence). The CDR3 extends over 13 amino acids. As DNA, the CDR3 is TGTGCCAGTAGTAAGGGACGGGATGATGGCTACACCTTC. Residues: CASSKGRDDGYTF.

V usage is TRBV5-1 and J usage is TRBJ2-3, with TRBD2 matching 9 bases. V trimming: 1 base; J trimming: 5 bases; junction bases outside the gene matches: 5. Looked up from germline, CDR1 is SGHRS and CDR2 is YFSETQ. The CDR3 is 15 amino acids. The CDR3 sequence: CASSLTSGREDTQYF. The CDR3 DNA sequence: TGCGCCAGCAGCTTGACTAGCGGGCGGGAAGATACGCAGTATTTT.

This clone has just a few counts. The chain is built from TRBV30 and TRBJ1-1; D gene uncertain. V gave up 2 bases and J gave up 10 bases, with 8 bases separating them. Germline lookup yields CDR1 GTSNPN and CDR2 SVGIG (reference sequence). The CDR3 loop spans 10 amino acids. In nucleotides, the CDR3 is TGTGCCTGGAGTCAGGTGGGAGCTTTCTTT. Residues: CAWSQVGAFF. Full variable domain (outside the CDR3, taken from reference TRBV30 and TRBJ1-1): SQTIHQWPATLVQPVGSPLSLECTVEGTSNPNLYWYRQAAGRGLQLLFYSVGIGQISSEVPQNLSASRPQDRQFILSSKKLLLSDSGFYLCAWSQVGAFFGQGTRLTVV.

This rearrangement joins TRBV2 to TRBJ1-5; no reliable D call. Per the germline V gene, CDR1 is SNHLY and CDR2 is FYNNEI. The CDR3 has 14 amino acids. Trimming left V 1 base short and J 5 bases short, with 9 bases between. The DNA for the CDR3 is TGTGCCAGCAGTGAAGGGGGAATACATCAGCCCCAGCATTTT. This sequence encodes CASSEGGIHQPQHF.

The CDR3 DNA reads TGTGCCAGCAGTGACCCGGTTAGGGCGGAAGCTACAAAGGGGGCCTACGAGCAGTACGTC. This translates into CASSDPVRAEATKGAYEQYV. V and J are TRBV6-4 and TRBJ2-7; D may be TRBD1 (6 bases). The CDR3 runs 20 residues. Trimming stripped 2 bases from V and 2 bases from J, with 28 bases between. The germline V gene has CDR1 MRHNA and CDR2 SNTAGT.

The chain couples TRBV10-3 to TRBJ1-2, with D uncertain. There are 13 residues in the CDR3. The germline CDR1 and CDR2 sequences are ENHRY and SYGVKD. Trimming removed 4 bases at V and 8 bases at J, with 14 bases between. In DNA form, the CDR3 reads TGTGCCATCAGTGTCCTCGCTTCTCTGGGCTACACCTTC. This gives the protein CAISVLASLGYTF.

This clone was counted once. The CDR3 reads CASSYRDRDEQYF. As DNA, the CDR3 is TGCGCCAGCAGCTACCGGGACAGGGACGAGCAGTACTTC. The chain recombines TRBV5-1 with TRBJ2-7, with 9 bases that match TRBD1. Germline values: CDR1 SGHRS, CDR2 YFSETQ. The V and J ends lost 3 bases and 5 bases, in that order; junction bases with no gene match: 3. This CDR3 is built from 13 residues. The whole variable domain, filled in from reference TRBV5-1 and TRBJ2-7, reads KAGVTQTPRYLIKTRGQQVTLSCSPISGHRSVSWYQQTPGQGLQFLFEYFSETQRNKGNFPGRFSGRQFSNSRSEMNVSTLELGDSALYLCASSYRDRDEQYFGPGTRLTVT.

The chain has TRBV6-5 and TRBJ1-1; D not resolved. Germline-derived CDR1 and CDR2 are MNHEY and SVGAGI. CDR3 length: 15 residues. Trimming stripped 2 bases from V and 4 bases from J, with 14 bases between. The CDR3 loop reads CASSYVRARITEAFF. The CDR3, as DNA: TGTGCCAGCAGTTACGTCCGGGCGAGAATCACTGAAGCTTTCTTT.

The chain has TRBV6-6 and TRBJ1-6; D unresolved. Germline CDR1 reads MNHNY; CDR2 reads SVGAGI (reference sequence). The CDR3 runs 12 residues. V lost 7 bases and J 7 bases, leaving 8 bases between the germline ends. The CDR3 is CASNERNSPLHF. As DNA, the CDR3 is TGTGCCAGCAACGAGAGGAATTCACCCCTCCACTTT.

The chain recombines TRBV25-1 with TRBJ2-5, with D perhaps TRBD1 (6 bases). The CDR3 length is 13 residues. Trimming left V 3 bases short and J 5 bases short, with 10 bases between. Germline CDR1 reads MGHDK; CDR2 reads SYGVNS. The CDR3 loop reads CASSDQGLETQYF. CDR3 nucleotides: TGTGCCAGCAGTGATCAGGGGCTTGAGACCCAGTACTTC. Together with reference TRBV25-1 and TRBJ2-5, the CDR3 gives the full variable domain: EADIYQTPRYLVIGTGKKITLECSQTMGHDKMYWYQQDPGMELHLIHYSYGVNSTEKGDLSSESTVSRIRTEHFPLTLESARPSHTSQYLCASSDQGLETQYFGPGTRLLVL.